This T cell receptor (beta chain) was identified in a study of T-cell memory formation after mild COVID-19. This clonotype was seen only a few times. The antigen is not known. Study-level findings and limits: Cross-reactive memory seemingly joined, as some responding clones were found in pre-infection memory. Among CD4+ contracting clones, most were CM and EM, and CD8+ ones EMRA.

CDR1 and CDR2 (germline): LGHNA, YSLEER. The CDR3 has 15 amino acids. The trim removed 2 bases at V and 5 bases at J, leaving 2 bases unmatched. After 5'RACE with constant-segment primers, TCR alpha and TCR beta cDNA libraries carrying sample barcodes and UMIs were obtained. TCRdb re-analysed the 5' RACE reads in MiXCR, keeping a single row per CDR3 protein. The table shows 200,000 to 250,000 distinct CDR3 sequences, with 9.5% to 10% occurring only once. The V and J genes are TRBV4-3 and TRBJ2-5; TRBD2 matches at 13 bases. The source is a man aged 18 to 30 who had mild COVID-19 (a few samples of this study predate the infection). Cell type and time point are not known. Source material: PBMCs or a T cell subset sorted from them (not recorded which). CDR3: CASSQTSGGAETQYF. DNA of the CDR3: TGCGCCAGCAGCCAAACTAGCGGGGGGGCCGAGACCCAGTACTTC.